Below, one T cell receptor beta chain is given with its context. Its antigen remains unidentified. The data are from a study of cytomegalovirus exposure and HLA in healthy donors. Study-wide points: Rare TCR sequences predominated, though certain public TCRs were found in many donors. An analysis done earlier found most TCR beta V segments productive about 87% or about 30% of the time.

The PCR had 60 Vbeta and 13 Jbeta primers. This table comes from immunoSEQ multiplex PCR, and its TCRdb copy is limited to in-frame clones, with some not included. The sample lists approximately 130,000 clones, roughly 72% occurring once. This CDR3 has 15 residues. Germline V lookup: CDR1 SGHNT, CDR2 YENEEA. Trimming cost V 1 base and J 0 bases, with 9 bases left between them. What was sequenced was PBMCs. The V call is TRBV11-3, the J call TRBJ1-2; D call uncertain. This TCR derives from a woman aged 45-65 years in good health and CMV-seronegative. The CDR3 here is CASSLGGIANYGYTF. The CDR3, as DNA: TGTGCCAGCAGCTTAGGCGGAATAGCTAACTATGGCTACACCTTC.